These 27 T cell receptor beta chains share one sample of origin, sequenced in a study of control samples from healthy donors and cancer patients (dated by TCRdb to the early 2020s). Libraries were prepared through the immunoSEQ multiplex PCR assay. TCRdb limited this immuneACCESS table to in-frame rearrangements with V and J called. A share of clones is missing; checked studies link under half to unresolved V genes, and the rest is unexplained. The sample yields about 73,000 clones; approximately 84% were counted once. 4% of the sample comes from the top ten. The specimen sequenced was blood. These receptor sequences come from a woman aged 45 to 65 in good health.

The genes are TRBV7-9 and TRBJ1-1, with 10 bases lining up with TRBD1. This CDR3 comprises 15 residues. J gave up 1 base and V 4 bases, and 3 bases lay outside the gene matches. Germline values: CDR1 SEHNR, CDR2 FQNEAQ (reference sequence). The CDR3 DNA reads TGTGCCAGCAGCTGGGACAGGGGCAAGAACACTGAAGCTTTCTTT. Protein: CASSWDRGKNTEAFF.

This clone has more than one count but fewer than ten. The chain links TRBV7-8 to TRBJ1-5, with D unresolved. Per germline, CDR1 SGHVS and CDR2 FQNEAQ. The CDR3 contains 15 residues. The V gene lost 0 bases and the J gene lost 7 bases, with 13 bases spanning the gap. This CDR3 is CASSLARHGGQPQHF. CDR3 DNA sequence: TGTGCCAGCAGCTTAGCGCGTCACGGAGGGCAGCCCCAGCATTTT.

The table lists this clone with a count of one. The DNA of the CDR3 is TGTGCCAGCAGCTTAACTGCTAGCGGGGGTGAGCAGTTCTTC. Protein sequence: CASSLTASGGEQFF. The chain carries TRBV7-3 and TRBJ2-1; 10 bases line up with TRBD2. The CDR3 loop spans 14 amino acids. Germline V CDR1 and CDR2: SGHTA, FQGTGA. After removal of 0 bases from V and 9 bases from J, the junction contained 2 bases not matched to a gene.

Here the CDR3 DNA reads TGTGCCAGCAGTGTTCAGGGTCCCACAGATACGCAGTATTTT. This sequence encodes CASSVQGPTDTQYF. The rearrangement joins TRBV2 to TRBJ2-3, with a weak D call TRBD1 (5 bases). The germline V gene has CDR1 SNHLY and CDR2 FYNNEI. The V end was cut by 4 bases, the J end by 2 bases, with 10 bases between. This CDR3 region has 14 residues.

V gene TRBV7-2 combines with J gene TRBJ1-2, with D possibly TRBD1 on 6 matching bases. Germline V gene sequence: CDR1 SGHTA, CDR2 FQGNSA. Trimming removed 1 base at V and 6 bases at J, with 15 bases between. This CDR3 has 15 residues. The CDR3 sequence: CASSLEGGLLNGYTF. For the CDR3, the DNA is TGTGCCAGCAGCTTAGAAGGGGGGCTGCTAAATGGCTACACCTTC.

The chain is built from TRBV3-1 (or the pseudogene TRBV3-2) and TRBJ2-5; D is ambiguous. Trimming took 4 bases from V and 2 from J, leaving 14 bases between them. CDR3 size: 15 residues. CDR1 is LGHDT and CDR2 is YNNKEL in the germline V gene (reference sequence). The DNA of the CDR3 is TGTGCCAGCAGCCCGCTAAGGGTTGGGCAAGAGACCCAGTACTTC. Translation: CASSPLRVGQETQYF.

The chain uses TRBV7-9 and TRBJ1-4, with D perhaps TRBD1 (5 bases). The CDR3 contains 13 residues. Germline loops: CDR1 SEHNR, CDR2 FQNEAQ (reference sequence). V lost 1 base and J 8 bases, leaving 8 bases between the germline ends. The CDR3 DNA reads as TGTGCCAGCAGCTTAGGAGGGACCGAAAAACTGTTTTTT. It yields the protein CASSLGGTEKLFF.

Only one count was recorded for this clone. V gene TRBV6-4 combines with J gene TRBJ2-1, with 8 positions matching TRBD1. In germline, CDR1 is MRHNA, CDR2 SNTAGT. This CDR3 region has 14 residues. V was pared by 3 bases and J by 4 bases, with 2 bases of the junction left unmatched. CDR3 region: CASSEDREYNEQFF. The CDR3 coding sequence is TGTGCCAGCAGTGAGGACAGGGAATACAATGAGCAGTTCTTC.

The V call is TRBV28, the J call TRBJ1-5; unclear D gene. In germline, CDR1 is MDHEN, CDR2 SYDVKM. The CDR3 totals 15 residues. V lost 4 bases to trimming and J lost 9 bases, with 19 bases between them. CDR3 protein: CASSWRGLTSGPQHF. The CDR3 DNA sequence: TGTGCCAGCAGTTGGCGCGGCCTGACATCAGGGCCCCAGCATTTT.

This sequence joins TRBV19 and TRBJ2-1, with TRBD1 as a possible D gene (6 bases). This CDR3 is 15 amino acids long. Looked up from germline, CDR1 is LNHDA and CDR2 is SQIVND (reference sequence). V was clipped by 6 bases and J by 0 bases, with 12 bases between them. The CDR3 reads CASRSRTASYNEQFF. CDR3 nucleotides: TGTGCCAGTAGGTCCAGGACAGCCTCCTACAATGAGCAGTTCTTC.

This chain uses TRBV6-6 with TRBJ1-5; D is unresolved. The germline V gene encodes CDR1 MNHNY and CDR2 SVGAGI (reference sequence). V was trimmed by 2 bases and J by 2 bases, leaving 7 bases between them. The CDR3 length is 14 residues. The CDR3 protein is CASSYAEGNQPQHF. The CDR3 region has the DNA TGTGCCAGCAGTTACGCAGAGGGCAATCAGCCCCAGCATTTT.

The V call is TRBV4-2, the J call TRBJ2-2; either TRBD1 or TRBD2 may fit D (5 bases each). CDR1 and CDR2 (germline): LGHNA, YNFKEQ. Trimming removed 4 bases from V and 0 bases from J, with 12 bases in between. This CDR3 has 16 residues. In DNA, the CDR3 is TGTGCCAGCAGCCCTAGCAGGGAGCCGAACACCGGGGAGCTGTTTTTT. Translated, it gives CASSPSREPNTGELFF.

The chain links TRBV9 to TRBJ2-7; weak D call: TRBD2 (5 bases). The V and J ends lost 2 bases and 0 bases respectively, with 9 bases between them. Germline V lookup: CDR1 SGDLS, CDR2 YYNGEE. This CDR3 has 14 amino acids. The CDR3 region is CASSVDWSSYEQYF. Written as DNA, the CDR3 is TGTGCCAGCAGCGTGGACTGGAGCTCCTACGAGCAGTACTTC.

The chain is built from TRBV3-1 (or the pseudogene TRBV3-2) and TRBJ2-5; TRBD1 matches at 9 bases. Trimming cost V 2 bases and J 5 bases; bases outside gene matches: 3. The CDR3 is 14 amino acids. Per the germline V gene, CDR1 is LGHDT and CDR2 is YNNKEL (reference sequence). DNA for the CDR3: TGTGCCAGCAGCCAAAGGACAGGGGCCGAGACCCAGTACTTC. Translated, it gives CASSQRTGAETQYF.

This chain connects TRBV5-1 to TRBJ1-2, with D possibly matching TRBD1 (5 bases). CDR3 length equals 14 residues. Trimming took 0 bases from V and 4 from J, leaving 10 bases between them. Germline V gene sequence: CDR1 SGHRS, CDR2 YFSETQ. CDR3 region: CASSLVTGPYGYTF. In nucleotides, the CDR3 is TGCGCCAGCAGCTTGGTCACAGGCCCCTATGGCTACACCTTC.

This chain connects TRBV5-1 to TRBJ2-3; 8 bases agree with TRBD2. Germline V gives CDR1 SGHRS, CDR2 YFSETQ. After removal of 7 bases from V and 4 bases from J, the junction contained 2 bases not matched to a gene. The CDR3 consists of 12 residues. Written as DNA, the CDR3 is TGCGCCAGCGCGGGGGGATCAGATACGCAGTATTTT. This codes for CASAGGSDTQYF.

The V and J genes are TRBV6-8 and TRBJ2-7; 7 positions match TRBD1. This CDR3 is 15 amino acids long. Per the germline V gene, CDR1 is MNHGY and CDR2 is SAAAGT. Trimming at V came to 8 bases and at J to 0 bases, leaving 10 bases not matched to a gene. In nucleotides, the CDR3 is TGTGCCAGCGTCGACCGACGGGACAGCTCCTACGAGCAGTACTTC. This encodes CASVDRRDSSYEQYF.

This rearrangement joins TRBV7-9 to TRBJ1-4; the D gene is possibly TRBD1 (5 bases). CDR3 length: 14 residues. Trimming removed 5 bases from V and 5 bases from J, with 12 bases in between. In germline, CDR1 is SEHNR, CDR2 FQNEAQ (reference sequence). Here the CDR3 DNA reads TGTGCCAGCAGCGGTCGGGGCGAAAATGAAAAACTGTTTTTT. This codes for CASSGRGENEKLFF.

The gene calls are TRBV3-1 (or the pseudogene TRBV3-2) and TRBJ2-1, with a possible D match to TRBD2 (6 bases). V was clipped by 4 bases and J by 5 bases, with 12 bases between them. The CDR3 runs to 14 residues. Germline CDR1 and CDR2: LGHDT and YNNKEL (reference sequence). CDR3 loop: CASSRGTGNNEQFF. CDR3 DNA: TGTGCCAGCAGCCGCGGGACTGGTAACAATGAGCAGTTCTTC.

This clone was seen only once. The gene calls are TRBV18 and TRBJ2-3; 8 nucleotides align to TRBD2. Losses at the gene ends were 8 bases for V and 2 bases for J; bases not matched to a gene: 9. Per the germline V gene, CDR1 is KGHSH and CDR2 is LQKENI. This CDR3 comprises 15 residues. This CDR3 reads CASHGRAQNTDTQYF. The CDR3 DNA sequence: TGTGCCAGCCACGGGAGGGCTCAAAACACAGATACGCAGTATTTT.

The genes are TRBV30 and TRBJ2-1, with 9 bases matching TRBD1. There are 14 residues in the CDR3. Per the germline V gene, CDR1 is GTSNPN and CDR2 is SVGIG (reference sequence). V lost 8 bases, J lost 6 bases, and 11 bases stayed unmatched. The CDR3 nucleotides are TGTGCCCGAAGTCCCGGGACAGGGCGCAATGAGCAGTTCTTC. Translated, it gives CARSPGTGRNEQFF.

J is TRBJ1-2 and V is TRBV24-1; D may be TRBD1 (6 bases). The CDR3 covers 14 residues. Looked up from germline, CDR1 is KGHDR and CDR2 is SFDVKD. Between the trimmed V and J ends, which lost 0 bases and 3 bases, there was a span of 7 bases. The CDR3 region has the DNA TGTGCCACCAGTGATTTGTCAGGGGACTATGGCTACACCTTC. It translates to CATSDLSGDYGYTF.

Only a few counts were recorded for this clone. The rearrangement joins TRBV19 to TRBJ2-3; the match to TRBD1 covers 9 bases. CDR1 is LNHDA and CDR2 is SQIVND in the germline V gene (reference sequence). This CDR3 has 15 residues. Trimming removed 5 bases from V and 5 bases from J; junction bases left unmatched: 8. CDR3 protein: CASSPRQGEGDTQYF. CDR3 coding DNA: TGTGCCAGTAGTCCACGACAGGGGGAGGGAGATACGCAGTATTTT.

Details on this clone: Other DNA sequences in the same sample also yield this CDR3. The chain is built from TRBV5-1 and TRBJ2-5, with unresolved D. CDR3 size: 11 residues. The ends were cut back, 1 base at V and 5 bases at J, with 3 bases in the middle. Germline-derived CDR1 and CDR2 are SGHRS and YFSETQ. CDR3 sequence reads: CASSLSETQYF. Here the CDR3 DNA reads TGCGCCAGCAGCTTGAGCGAGACCCAGTACTTC.

This chain uses TRBV3-1 (or the pseudogene TRBV3-2) with TRBJ2-7, with D maybe TRBD1 (6 bases). Trimming shortened V by 5 bases and J by 7 bases, and 12 bases separated the two germline ends. The CDR3 has 12 amino acids. Germline values: CDR1 LGHDT, CDR2 YNNKEL (reference sequence). The CDR3 region has the DNA TGTGCCAGCAGCTCCACAGGGAGAGAGCAGTACTTC. It translates to CASSSTGREQYF.

This chain joins TRBV4-1 and TRBJ1-6; the D gene is possibly TRBD1 (5 bases). The V gene's germline CDR1 is MGHRA and CDR2 YSYEKL. Trimming removed 3 bases at V and 10 bases at J, with 16 bases between. CDR3 size: 15 residues. CDR3: CASSHVRDGGSPLHF. The CDR3 nucleotides are TGCGCCAGCAGCCACGTCCGAGACGGGGGATCACCCCTCCACTTT.

This chain connects TRBV2 to TRBJ1-5; no definite D call. Germline V CDR1 and CDR2: SNHLY, FYNNEI. CDR3 length: 15 residues. Trimming stripped 3 bases from V and 9 bases from J, with 18 bases between. CDR3 sequence (DNA): TGTGCCAGCAGTGAGTCGGGAGACGGACTTGGGCCCCAGCATTTT. The encoded protein is CASSESGDGLGPQHF. Full variable domain (remainder filled in from reference TRBV2 and TRBJ1-5): EPEVTQTPSHQVTQMGQEVILRCVPISNHLYFYWYRQILGQKVEFLVSFYNNEISEKSEIFDDQFSVERPDGSNFTLKIRSTKLEDSAMYFCASSESGDGLGPQHFGDGTRLSIL.